A single sample is the source of the 9 T cell receptor beta chains below, sequenced in a study of breast tumors, draining lymph nodes, adjacent tissues. TCRdb used MiXCR to reprocess the multiplex PCR reads, holding one entry per CDR3 protein. The sample holds approximately 130,000 distinct CDR3 sequences, around 20% seen once. Breast cancer patients provided tissue from their axillary draining lymph nodes. Sequencing input: axillary lymph node tissue. Receptors were obtained from a female donor with breast cancer. Some clones in this sample may be carry-over from other donors' samples.

This clonotype came up many times. The V and J genes are TRBV5-1 and TRBJ2-3, with TRBD1 matching 7 bases. V trimming: 4 bases; J trimming: 5 bases; junction bases outside the gene matches: 4. CDR1 and CDR2 from the germline V gene are SGHRS and YFSETQ. The CDR3 length is 13 residues. In DNA, the CDR3 is TGCGCCAGCAGCCTTTACAGGGGAGATACGCAGTATTTT. Translation: CASSLYRGDTQYF.

The sample holds many counts of this clonotype. The rearrangement uses TRBV3-1 and TRBJ2-7; 12 nucleotides agree with TRBD2. Germline trimming cut 1 base from V and 1 base from J; bases unmatched to any gene: 2. The germline V gene has CDR1 LGHDT and CDR2 YNNKEL (reference sequence). The CDR3 spans 16 residues. CDR3: CASSQGLAGVSYEQYF. In DNA form, the CDR3 reads TGTGCCAGCAGCCAAGGACTAGCGGGAGTGTCCTACGAGCAGTACTTC.

This clonotype was observed at least ten times. CDR3 residues: CAWSVRYNYGYTF. As DNA, the CDR3 is TGTGCCTGGAGTGTAAGGTATAACTATGGCTACACCTTC. The chain employs TRBV30 and TRBJ1-2, with D unresolved. The germline gives CDR1 GTSNPN, CDR2 SVGIG (reference sequence). Trimming removed 0 bases at V and 1 base at J, with 6 bases between. This CDR3 has 13 amino acids.

Worth noting for this clonotype: A much larger clone differs by one base, so this may be a read error. The CDR3 nucleotides read TGTGCCAGCGGTTTGTCAGGGGGCGGAAACGAGCAGTACTTC. Protein: CASGLSGGGNEQYF. The chain recombines TRBV12-3 or TRBV12-4 with TRBJ2-7, with TRBD1 matching 8 bases. CDR3 length: 14 residues.

This clonotype occurred once. This may stem from a read error, because a much larger clone lies one nucleotide away. J is TRBJ2-3 and V is TRBV2, with 9 bases that match TRBD1. The J segment lost 4 bases and the V segment lost 4 bases, leaving 12 bases of the junction unmatched. CDR3 length: 17 residues. Germline CDR1 is SNHLY and CDR2 is FYNNEI. In DNA form, the CDR3 reads TGTGCCAGCAGTGGAATCGGGACAGGGTCGGTCGCAGATACGCAGTATTTT. It is translated as CASSGIGTGSVADTQYF. The whole variable domain, remainder taken from reference TRBV2 and TRBJ2-3, is EPEVTQTPSHQVTQMGQEVILRCVPISNHLYFYWYRQILGQKVEFLVSFYNNEISEKSEIFDDQFSVERPDGSNFTLKIRSTKLEDSAMYFCASSGIGTGSVADTQYFGPGTRLTVL.

In its sample, this clonotype was seen many times. The chain combines TRBV20-1 with TRBJ2-7; unclear D gene. The CDR3 runs 14 residues. Trimming pared 5 bases from V and 1 base from J, leaving 15 bases between. The germline V gene has CDR1 DFQATT and CDR2 SNEGSKA (reference sequence). CDR3 nucleotides: TGCAGTGCTCTTAACAGATTCTCTTCCTACGAGCAGTACTTC. As protein: CSALNRFSSYEQYF.

The chain couples TRBV20-1 to TRBJ2-1, with TRBD1 identical over 11 bases. The CDR3 is 16 residues long. Trimming took 0 bases from V and 5 from J; bases not matched to a gene: 6. Germline V CDR1 and CDR2: DFQATT, SNEGSKA (reference sequence). In DNA, the CDR3 is TGCAGTGCTAGAGATCAGGACAGGGGGCTGGACAATGAGCAGTTCTTC. Its protein product is CSARDQDRGLDNEQFF.

The table lists this clonotype with many counts. The genes are TRBV12-3 or TRBV12-4 and TRBJ2-7; 7 nucleotides agree with TRBD1. With V trimmed by 4 bases and J by 6 bases, 9 bases remained unmatched. CDR3 length: 14 amino acids. The CDR3 loop reads CASSYPDRDREQYF. The CDR3 nucleotides are TGTGCCAGCAGTTATCCTGACAGGGACCGCGAGCAGTACTTC.

This clonotype was detected ten times or more. The genes are TRBV6-6 and TRBJ2-7; 8 bases are shared with TRBD1. Per the germline V gene, CDR1 is MNHNY and CDR2 is SVGAGI (reference sequence). The CDR3 contains 14 residues. Germline trimming cut 5 bases from V and 3 bases from J; bases unmatched to any gene: 6. The CDR3 sequence is CASSPTGGFYEQYF. The CDR3 DNA reads TGTGCCAGCAGTCCAACAGGGGGGTTCTACGAGCAGTACTTC.